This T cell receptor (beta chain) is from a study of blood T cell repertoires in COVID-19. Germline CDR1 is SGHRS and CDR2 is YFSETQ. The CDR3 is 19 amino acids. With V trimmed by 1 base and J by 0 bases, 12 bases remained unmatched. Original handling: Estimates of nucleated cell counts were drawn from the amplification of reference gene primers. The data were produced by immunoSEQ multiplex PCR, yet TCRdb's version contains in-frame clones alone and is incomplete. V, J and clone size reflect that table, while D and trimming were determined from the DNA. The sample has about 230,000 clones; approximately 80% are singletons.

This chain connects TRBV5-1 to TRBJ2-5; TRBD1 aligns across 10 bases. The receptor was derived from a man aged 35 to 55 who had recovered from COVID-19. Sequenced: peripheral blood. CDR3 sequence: CASSLLAPTGGLYQETQYF. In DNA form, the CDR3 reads TGCGCCAGCAGCTTGTTGGCCCCGACAGGGGGCTTGTACCAAGAGACCCAGTACTTC. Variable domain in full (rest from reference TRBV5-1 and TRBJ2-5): KAGVTQTPRYLIKTRGQQVTLSCSPISGHRSVSWYQQTPGQGLQFLFEYFSETQRNKGNFPGRFSGRQFSNSRSEMNVSTLELGDSALYLCASSLLAPTGGLYQETQYFGPGTRLLVL.